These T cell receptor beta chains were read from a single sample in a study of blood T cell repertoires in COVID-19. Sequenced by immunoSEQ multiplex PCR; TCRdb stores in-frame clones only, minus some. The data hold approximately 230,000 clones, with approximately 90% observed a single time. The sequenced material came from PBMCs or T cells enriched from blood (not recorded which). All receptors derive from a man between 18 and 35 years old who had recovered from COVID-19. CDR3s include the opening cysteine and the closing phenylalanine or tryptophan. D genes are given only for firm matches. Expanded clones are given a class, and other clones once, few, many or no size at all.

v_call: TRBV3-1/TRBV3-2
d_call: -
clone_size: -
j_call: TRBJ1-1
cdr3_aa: CASTPRVGVNTEAFF
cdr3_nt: TGTGCCAGCACCCCAAGGGTCGGGGTGAACACTGAAGCTTTCTTT

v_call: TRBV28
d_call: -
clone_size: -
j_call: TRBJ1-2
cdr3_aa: CASSSHGQGNYGYTF
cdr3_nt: TGTGCCAGCAGTTCCCACGGGCAGGGGAACTATGGCTACACCTTC

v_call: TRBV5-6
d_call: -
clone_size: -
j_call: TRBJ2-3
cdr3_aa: CASSLYGSGTDTQYF
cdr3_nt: TGTGCCAGCAGCTTGTACGGGTCGGGCACAGATACGCAGTATTTT

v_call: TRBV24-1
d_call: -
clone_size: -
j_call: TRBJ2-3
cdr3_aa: CATSDILTDTQYF
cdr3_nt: TGTGCCACCAGTGATATACTCACAGATACGCAGTATTTT

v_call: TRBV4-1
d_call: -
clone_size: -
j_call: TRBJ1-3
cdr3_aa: CASSPGPGGNTIYF
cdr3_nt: TGCGCCAGCAGCCCAGGGCCCGGGGGAAACACCATATATTTT

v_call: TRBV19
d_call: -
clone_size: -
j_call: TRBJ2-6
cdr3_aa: CASRDSSLFGANVLTF
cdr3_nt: TGTGCCAGTAGGGACAGCTCCTTGTTTGGGGCCAACGTCCTGACTTTC

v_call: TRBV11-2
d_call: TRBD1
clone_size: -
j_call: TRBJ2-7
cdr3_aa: CASSSWTGLSYEQYF
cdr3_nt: TGTGCCAGCAGCTCTTGGACAGGCCTCTCCTACGAGCAGTACTTC

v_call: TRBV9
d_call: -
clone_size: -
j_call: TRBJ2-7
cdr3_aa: CASSVDGFSYEQYF
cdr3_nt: TGTGCCAGCAGCGTAGACGGTTTCTCCTACGAGCAGTACTTC

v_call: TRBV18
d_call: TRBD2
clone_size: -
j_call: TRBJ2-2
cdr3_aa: CASSPVQRETTGELFF
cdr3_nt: TGTGCCAGCTCACCGGTTCAGCGGGAGACCACCGGGGAGCTGTTTTTT

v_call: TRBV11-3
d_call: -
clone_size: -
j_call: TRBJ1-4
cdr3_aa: CASSGVGSGAGHEKLFF
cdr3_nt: TGTGCCAGCAGCGGCGTTGGGTCGGGCGCAGGGCACGAAAAACTGTTTTTT

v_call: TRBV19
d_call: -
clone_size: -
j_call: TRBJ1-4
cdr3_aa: CASSLWQDNEKLFF
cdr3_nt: TGTGCCAGTAGCCTGTGGCAGGATAATGAAAAACTGTTTTTT

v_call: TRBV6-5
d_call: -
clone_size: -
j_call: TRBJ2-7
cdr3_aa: CASSYSGRGRYEQYF
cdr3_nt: TGTGCCAGCAGTTACTCGGGCAGGGGCAGGTACGAGCAGTACTTC

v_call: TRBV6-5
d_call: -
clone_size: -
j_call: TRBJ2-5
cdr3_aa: CASSLQGRETQYF
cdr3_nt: TGTGCCAGCAGTCTCCAGGGGAGAGAGACCCAGTACTTC

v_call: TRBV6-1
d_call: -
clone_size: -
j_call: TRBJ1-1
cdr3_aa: CASSESGSFSIFSRAFF
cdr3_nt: TGTGCCAGCAGTGAATCGGGGTCTTTTTCTATATTTTCGAGGGCTTTCTTT

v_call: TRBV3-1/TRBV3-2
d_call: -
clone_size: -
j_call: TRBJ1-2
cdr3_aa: CASSQGWQAYGYTF
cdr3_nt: TGTGCCAGCAGCCAAGGTTGGCAGGCCTATGGCTACACCTTC

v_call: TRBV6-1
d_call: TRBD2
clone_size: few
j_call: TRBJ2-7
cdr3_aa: CASSEEEAGSYEQYF
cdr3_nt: TGTGCCAGCAGTGAAGAGGAAGCGGGGTCCTACGAGCAGTACTTC

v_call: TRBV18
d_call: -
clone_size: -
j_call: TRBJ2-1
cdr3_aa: CASSPPGHNEQFF
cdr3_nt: TGTGCCAGCTCACCTCCTGGGCACAATGAGCAGTTCTTC

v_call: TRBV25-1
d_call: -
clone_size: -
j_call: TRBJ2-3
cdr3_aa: CASSEWSGSGVDTQYF
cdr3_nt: TGTGCCAGCAGTGAATGGTCCGGGAGTGGGGTAGATACGCAGTATTTT

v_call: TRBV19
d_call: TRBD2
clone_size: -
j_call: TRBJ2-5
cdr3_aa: CASSRASGETQYF
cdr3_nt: TGTGCCAGTAGTAGGGCTAGCGGCGAGACCCAGTACTTC

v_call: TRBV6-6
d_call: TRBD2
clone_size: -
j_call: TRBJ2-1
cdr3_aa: CASRPGTSAPREQFF
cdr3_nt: TGTGCCAGCAGACCCGGGACTAGCGCCCCACGTGAGCAGTTCTTC

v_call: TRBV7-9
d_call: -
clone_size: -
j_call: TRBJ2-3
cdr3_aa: CASSQGTSLTDTQYF
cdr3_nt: TGTGCCAGCAGCCAAGGGACATCCCTCACAGATACGCAGTATTTT

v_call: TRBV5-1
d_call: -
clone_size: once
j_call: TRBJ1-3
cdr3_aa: CASSDAVGSSGNTIYF
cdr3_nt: TGCGCCAGCAGCGACGCGGTTGGCAGCTCTGGAAACACCATATATTTT

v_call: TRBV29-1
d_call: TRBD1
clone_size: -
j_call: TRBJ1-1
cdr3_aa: CSAGTVGAEAFF
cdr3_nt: TGCAGCGCCGGGACAGTGGGGGCTGAAGCTTTCTTT

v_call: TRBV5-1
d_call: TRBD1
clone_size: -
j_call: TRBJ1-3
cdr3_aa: CASSADRSSGNTIYF
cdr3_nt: TGCGCCAGCAGCGCGGACAGGAGCTCTGGAAACACCATATATTTT

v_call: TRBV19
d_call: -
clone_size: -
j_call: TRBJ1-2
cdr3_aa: CASSISTAPLSYGYTF
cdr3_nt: TGTGCCAGTAGTATATCAACAGCCCCCTTAAGCTATGGCTACACCTTC

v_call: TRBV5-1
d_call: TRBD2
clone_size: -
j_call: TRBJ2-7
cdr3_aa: CASSPQRSGSYEQYF
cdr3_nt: TGCGCCAGCAGCCCTCAGCGTAGCGGGAGTTACGAGCAGTACTTC